The 10 T cell receptor beta chains listed next were all sequenced from one sample in a study of blood T cell repertoires in COVID-19 (dated by TCRdb to the early 2020s). Library method: the immunoSEQ multiplex PCR assay. This is the immuneACCESS table as TCRdb keeps it, with only in-frame sequences that have V and J called. A part of the clones is gone; compared with another copy, unresolved V genes explain less than half, and the rest is unexplained. For this sample there are 250,000 or so clones; about 90% appear just once. 1.2% of the sample is taken by the ten largest. Sequencing was carried out using PBMCs or T cells enriched from blood (not recorded which). These receptors were obtained from a human donor in a cohort exposed to, infected with or recovered from COVID-19 (not recorded which). The donor label of this sample is uncertain.

The V and J genes are TRBV5-6 and TRBJ2-5; 9 bases align to TRBD1. J was trimmed by 4 bases and V by 4 bases; bases with no gene match: 5. The CDR3 is made up of 14 amino acids. Germline assignment: CDR1 SGHDT and CDR2 YYEEEE. Here the CDR3 reads CASSAGQGRETQYF. The CDR3 DNA sequence: TGTGCCAGCAGCGCAGGACAGGGGCGAGAGACCCAGTACTTC.

This clone was counted once. The gene calls are TRBV18 and TRBJ1-1; D gene uncertain. CDR1 and CDR2 (germline): KGHSH, LQKENI. CDR3 length: 14 residues. Trimming pared 3 bases from V and 5 bases from J, leaving 13 bases between. The chain's CDR3 is CASSPRGAWTEAFF. The CDR3 bases are TGTGCCAGCTCACCCCGGGGAGCCTGGACTGAAGCTTTCTTT.

CDR3 in DNA: TGTGCCTGGAGTGGTAGCGGGGGCCTTCAGTACTTC. The encoded protein is CAWSGSGGLQYF. V and J are TRBV30 and TRBJ2-4; TRBD2 aligns across 9 bases. V was pared by 1 base and J by 11 bases, with 3 bases of the junction left unmatched. There are 12 residues in the CDR3. The germline V gene encodes CDR1 GTSNPN and CDR2 SVGIG (reference sequence).

V usage is TRBV7-9 and J usage is TRBJ1-6; D unclear. Trimming left V 4 bases short and J 0 bases short, with 13 bases between. This CDR3 has 17 amino acids. Looked up from germline, CDR1 is SEHNR and CDR2 is FQNEAQ (reference sequence). The CDR3 region has the DNA TGTGCCAGCAGCTCTCCTAGGAATTCCTCCTATAATTCACCCCTCCACTTT. Encoded protein: CASSSPRNSSYNSPLHF.

The V gene is TRBV19, the J gene TRBJ2-3, with 11 bases lining up with TRBD1. Germline V CDR1 and CDR2: LNHDA, SQIVND (reference sequence). Trimming at V came to 8 bases and at J to 1 base, leaving 11 bases not matched to a gene. This CDR3 contains 17 residues. CDR3 DNA sequence: TGTGCCAGTTCCTCCGGGACAGGGGGAATGGGCACAGATACGCAGTATTTT. Protein product: CASSSGTGGMGTDTQYF. The whole variable domain, remainder taken from reference TRBV19 and TRBJ2-3, is DGGITQSPKYLFRKEGQNVTLSCEQNLNHDAMYWYRQDPGQGLRLIYYSQIVNDFQKGDIAEGYSVSREKKESFPLTVTSAQKNPTAFYLCASSSGTGGMGTDTQYFGPGTRLTVL.

J is TRBJ1-2 and V is TRBV5-1, with 10 bases aligning to TRBD1. The germline gives CDR1 SGHRS, CDR2 YFSETQ. V shed 3 bases and J 7 bases; nucleotides not matched to a gene: 3. The CDR3 runs to 13 residues. Here the CDR3 DNA reads TGCGCCAGCAGCTCCGGGACAGGGGTTGGCTACACCTTC. Translating it yields CASSSGTGVGYTF.

The CDR3 here is CASSTRSGATEAFF. The CDR3, as DNA: TGTGCCAGCAGCACGAGGTCGGGTGCCACTGAAGCTTTCTTT. The chain is built from TRBV7-3 and TRBJ1-1; no reliable D call. The germline V gene encodes CDR1 SGHTA and CDR2 FQGTGA. V shed 5 bases and J shed 4 bases, with 14 bases lying between them. CDR3 length: 14 amino acids.

V usage is TRBV12-3 or TRBV12-4 and J usage is TRBJ1-5, with D uncertain. The CDR3 runs to 12 residues. V was trimmed by 3 bases and J by 6 bases, leaving 6 bases between them. CDR3 protein: CASSLAVQPQHF. Here the CDR3 DNA reads TGTGCCAGCAGTTTGGCGGTTCAGCCCCAGCATTTT.

This chain uses TRBV29-1 with TRBJ2-1, with D perhaps TRBD1 (6 bases). CDR3 size: 15 residues. Between the trimmed V and J ends, which lost 2 bases and 6 bases, there was a span of 17 bases. Germline assignment: CDR1 SQVTM and CDR2 ANQGSEA. The CDR3 is CSVESNRVRPNEQFF. CDR3 nucleotides: TGCAGCGTTGAATCGAACAGGGTGAGACCCAATGAGCAGTTCTTC.

The rearrangement joins TRBV19 to TRBJ1-2; TRBD1 might be the D (5 bases). CDR1 is LNHDA, CDR2 SQIVND, per germline (reference sequence). The CDR3 extends over 15 amino acids. Trimming took off 5 bases at V and 6 bases at J, with 19 bases between the two ends. The CDR3 is CASSPSLAGPHGYTF. The CDR3 bases are TGTGCCAGTAGTCCCTCGCTGGCGGGGCCTCATGGCTACACCTTC.